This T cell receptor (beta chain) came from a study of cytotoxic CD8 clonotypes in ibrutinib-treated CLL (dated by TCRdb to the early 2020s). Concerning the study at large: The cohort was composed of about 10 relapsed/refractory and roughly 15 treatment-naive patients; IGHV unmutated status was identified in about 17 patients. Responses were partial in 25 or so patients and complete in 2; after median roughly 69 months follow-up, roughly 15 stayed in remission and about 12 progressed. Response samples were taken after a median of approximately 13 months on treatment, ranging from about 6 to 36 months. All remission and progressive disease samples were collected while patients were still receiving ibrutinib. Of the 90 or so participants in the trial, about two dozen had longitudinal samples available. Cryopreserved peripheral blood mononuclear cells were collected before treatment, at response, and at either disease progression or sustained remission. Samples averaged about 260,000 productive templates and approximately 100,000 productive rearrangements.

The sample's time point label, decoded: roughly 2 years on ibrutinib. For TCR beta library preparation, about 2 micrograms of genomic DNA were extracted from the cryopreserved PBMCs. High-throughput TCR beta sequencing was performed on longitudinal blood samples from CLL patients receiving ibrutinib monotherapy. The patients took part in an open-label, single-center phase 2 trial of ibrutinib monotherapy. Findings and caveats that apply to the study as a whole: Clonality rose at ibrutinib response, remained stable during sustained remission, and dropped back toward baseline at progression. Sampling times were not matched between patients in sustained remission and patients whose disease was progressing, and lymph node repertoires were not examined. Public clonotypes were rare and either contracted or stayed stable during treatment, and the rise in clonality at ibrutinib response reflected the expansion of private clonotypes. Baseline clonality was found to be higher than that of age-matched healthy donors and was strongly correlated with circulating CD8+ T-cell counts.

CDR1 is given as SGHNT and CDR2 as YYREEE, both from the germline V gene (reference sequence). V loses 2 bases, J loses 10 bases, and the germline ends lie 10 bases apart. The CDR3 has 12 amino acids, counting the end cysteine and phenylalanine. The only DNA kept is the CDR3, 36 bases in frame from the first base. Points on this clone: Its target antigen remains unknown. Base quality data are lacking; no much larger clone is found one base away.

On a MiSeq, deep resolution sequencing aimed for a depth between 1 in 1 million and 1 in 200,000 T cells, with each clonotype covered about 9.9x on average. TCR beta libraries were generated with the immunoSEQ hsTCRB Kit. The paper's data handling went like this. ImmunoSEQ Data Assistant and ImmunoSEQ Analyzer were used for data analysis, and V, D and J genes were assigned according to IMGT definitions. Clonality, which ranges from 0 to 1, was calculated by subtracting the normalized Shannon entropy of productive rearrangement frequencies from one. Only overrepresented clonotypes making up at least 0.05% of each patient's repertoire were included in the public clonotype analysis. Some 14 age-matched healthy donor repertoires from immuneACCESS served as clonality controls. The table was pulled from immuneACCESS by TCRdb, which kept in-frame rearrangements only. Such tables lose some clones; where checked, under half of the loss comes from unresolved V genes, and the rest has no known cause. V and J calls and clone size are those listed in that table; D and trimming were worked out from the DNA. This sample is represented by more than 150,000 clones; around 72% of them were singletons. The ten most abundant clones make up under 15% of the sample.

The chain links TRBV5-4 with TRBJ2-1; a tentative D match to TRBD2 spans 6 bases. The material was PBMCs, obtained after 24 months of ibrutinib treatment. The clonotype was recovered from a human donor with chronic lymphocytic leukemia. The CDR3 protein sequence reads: CASSFPGLEQFF. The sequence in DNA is TGTGCCAGCAGCTTTCCGGGACTGGAGCAGTTCTTC.